These T cell receptor beta chains were read from a single sample in a study of blood T cell repertoires in COVID-19. Libraries were prepared by immunoSEQ multiplex PCR; TCRdb keeps only in-frame clonotypes and omits some of them. The sample yields some 120,000 clones, roughly 88% seen once. Sample: peripheral blood. These receptors originate from a woman aged 70 to 79 with acute or convalescent COVID-19. Both conserved end residues are trimmed from each CDR3.

V: TRBV7-9
CDR3: ASSLARDMGEQY

V: TRBV30
CDR3: ACPDRSNTEAF

V: TRBV30
CDR3: AWKRNRDDGYT

V: TRBV28
CDR3: ASSFSGGGGYT

V: TRBV10-1
CDR3: ASSESKGAGSPLH

V: TRBV2
CDR3: ASSELGGDREPDTQY

V: TRBV5-1
CDR3: ASSPAGAAGARPNTGELF

V: TRBV4-2
CDR3: ASSPNDARGTGYGYT

V: TRBV11-1
CDR3: ASSLDSGGMNEQF

V: TRBV27
CDR3: ASSLSRGDYNEQF

V: TRBV5-1
CDR3: ASSRGLAGGRNTGELF

V: TRBV11-2
CDR3: ASSLMGTSYEQY

V: TRBV6-1
CDR3: ASSEEGRVIKDTQY

V: TRBV6-5
CDR3: ASSETGIYGYT

V: TRBV14
CDR3: ASSPLAGGVNEQF

V: TRBV21-1
CDR3: ARGREDSYEQY

V: TRBV7-2
CDR3: ASSLPAAGGRRY

V: TRBV5-1
CDR3: ASSRDREDEQF

V: TRBV4-2
CDR3: ASSQGTSGSSDTGELF

V: TRBV10-3
CDR3: AISDPKHRGQETQY

V: TRBV5-4
CDR3: ASSLNAPLNTEAF

V: TRBV7-8
CDR3: ASSPGQSHTEAF

V: TRBV19
CDR3: ASSIEARTGIPPGANVLT

V: TRBV7-6
CDR3: ASSLEDNSGNTIY

V: TRBV13
CDR3: ASSSRVGTEAF

V: TRBV10-3
CDR3: AISVGTGNNEQF

V: TRBV5-1
CDR3: ASSWTSGGAADTQY

V: TRBV5-1
CDR3: ASRETSGIMNEQF

V: TRBV5-1
CDR3: ASSSGDVLGYT

V: TRBV5-1
CDR3: ASSLAGVGTGELF

V: TRBV5-1
CDR3: ASSPGTITGELF

V: TRBV29-1
CDR3: SVALPDRASGELF

V: TRBV11-3
CDR3: ASSLGGYNEQF

V: TRBV7-9
CDR3: ASSTREPMNTEAF

V: TRBV5-6
CDR3: ASSLVAGEGYT

V: TRBV25-1
CDR3: ASSELSGTGAQETQY

V: TRBV7-2
CDR3: ASIGTSGGYNEQF

V: TRBV4-1
CDR3: ASSQDSGNQPQH

V: TRBV6-5
CDR3: ASSYSSDSSYEQY

V: TRBV5-1
CDR3: ASSKTRTTNEQF

V: TRBV7-2
CDR3: ASSLVVSETDTQY

V: TRBV28
CDR3: ASSRLTGASYNEQF

V: TRBV2
CDR3: ASRVRGTEAF

V: TRBV5-4
CDR3: ASSLAGGANEKLF

V: TRBV2
CDR3: ASIPQGRLSYEQY

V: TRBV18
CDR3: ASSLQGLAEAF

V: TRBV5-6
CDR3: ASSLGQGMGNGYT

V: TRBV11-1
CDR3: ASRRDRERTGELF

V: TRBV7-8
CDR3: ASSQGQTSGNTIY

V: TRBV5-1
CDR3: ASSPAEGGIKTEQY

V: TRBV7-9
CDR3: ASSSQQGGTEAF

V: TRBV6-1
CDR3: ASSEGRRETQY

V: TRBV5-4
CDR3: ASSLSRRTQETQY

V: TRBV9
CDR3: ASSLTGTEETQY